This TCR beta chain was profiled in a study of T cell repertoires in cytomegalovirus infection. At the level of the study: A matching HLA type, together with CMV infection, was signaled by public TCR beta signatures. Overall study results and limits: CMV-specific TCR beta clonotypes restricted by HLA-C dominated the ex vivo response. Identification of carriers of CMV plus the relevant HLA was achieved through cumulative public TCR beta family frequency.

A single record per CDR3 protein comes from TCRdb applying MiXCR to the reads. The table shows about 490,000 distinct CDR3 sequences, with approximately 26% occurring only once. In this sample, this clonotype turned up a few times. Its antigen is as yet unknown. Germline CDR1 SGHDT, CDR2 YYEEEE. The CDR3 sequence is 13 residues long. The V end was cut by 2 bases, the J end by 3 bases, with 8 bases between. The rearrangement uses TRBV5-6 and TRBJ1-1; D uncertain. The TCR sequence derives from a human donor in good health (CMV status not recorded). Some clones in this sample may be carry-over from other donors' samples. Sequencing was carried out using PBMCs. The CDR3 region is CASSLGRYTEAFF. The CDR3 DNA sequence: TGTGCCAGCAGCTTAGGACGGTACACTGAAGCTTTCTTT.